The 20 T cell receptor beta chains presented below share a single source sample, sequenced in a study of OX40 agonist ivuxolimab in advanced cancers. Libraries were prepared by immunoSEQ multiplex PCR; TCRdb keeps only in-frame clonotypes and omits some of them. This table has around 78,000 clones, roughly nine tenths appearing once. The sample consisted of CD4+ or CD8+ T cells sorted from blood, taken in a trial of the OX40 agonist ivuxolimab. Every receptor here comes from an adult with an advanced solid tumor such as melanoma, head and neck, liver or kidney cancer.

CDR3 nucleotides: TGTGCCAGCAGCTTAGTGGCCGGGAAGCAGTACTTC. Amino acids: CASSLVAGKQYF. V and J are TRBV7-8 and TRBJ2-7; a weak D match, TRBD2 (5 bases). Germline CDR1 is SGHVS and CDR2 is FQNEAQ. Between the trimmed V and J ends, which lost 1 base and 8 bases, there was a span of 9 bases. The CDR3 is 12 amino acids.

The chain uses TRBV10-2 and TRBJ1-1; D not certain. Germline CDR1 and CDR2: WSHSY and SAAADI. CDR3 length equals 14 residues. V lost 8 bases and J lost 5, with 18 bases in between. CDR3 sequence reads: CASGPEYPGTEAFF. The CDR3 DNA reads TGCGCCAGCGGGCCCGAGTACCCTGGGACTGAAGCTTTCTTT.

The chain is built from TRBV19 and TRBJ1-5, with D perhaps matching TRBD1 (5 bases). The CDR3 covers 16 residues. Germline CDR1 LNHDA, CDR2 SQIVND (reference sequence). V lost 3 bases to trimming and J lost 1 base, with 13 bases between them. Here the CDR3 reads CASSIRTSRSNQPQHF. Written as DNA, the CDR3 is TGTGCCAGTAGTATCCGGACATCAAGGAGCAATCAGCCCCAGCATTTT.

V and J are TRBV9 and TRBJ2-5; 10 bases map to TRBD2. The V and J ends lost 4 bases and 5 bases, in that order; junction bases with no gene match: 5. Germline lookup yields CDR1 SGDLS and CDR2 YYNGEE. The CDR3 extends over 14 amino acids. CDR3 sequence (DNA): TGTGCCAGCAGCCCTTATAGCGGGGGGGAGACCCAGTACTTC. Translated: CASSPYSGGETQYF.

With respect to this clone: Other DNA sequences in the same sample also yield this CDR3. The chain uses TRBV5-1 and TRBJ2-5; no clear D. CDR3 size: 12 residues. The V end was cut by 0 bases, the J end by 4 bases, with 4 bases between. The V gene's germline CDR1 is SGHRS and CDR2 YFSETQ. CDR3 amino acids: CASSLDGETQYF. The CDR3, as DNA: TGCGCCAGCAGCTTGGACGGAGAGACCCAGTACTTC.

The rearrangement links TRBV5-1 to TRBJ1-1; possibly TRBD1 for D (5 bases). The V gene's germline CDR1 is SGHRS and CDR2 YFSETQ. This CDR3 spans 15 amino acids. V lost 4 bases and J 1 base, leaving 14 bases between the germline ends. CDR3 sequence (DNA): TGCGCCAGCAGCCGACAGACAGCCCCGAACACTGAAGCTTTCTTT. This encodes CASSRQTAPNTEAFF. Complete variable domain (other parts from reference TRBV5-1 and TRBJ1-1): KAGVTQTPRYLIKTRGQQVTLSCSPISGHRSVSWYQQTPGQGLQFLFEYFSETQRNKGNFPGRFSGRQFSNSRSEMNVSTLELGDSALYLCASSRQTAPNTEAFFGQGTRLTVV.

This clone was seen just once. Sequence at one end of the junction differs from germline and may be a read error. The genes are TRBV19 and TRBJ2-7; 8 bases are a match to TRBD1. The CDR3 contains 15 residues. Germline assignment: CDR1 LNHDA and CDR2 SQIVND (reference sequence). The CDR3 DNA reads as TGTGCCAGTACTATATCCCCGGACAGGGCCTACGAGCAGTACTTC. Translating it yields CASTISPDRAYEQYF.

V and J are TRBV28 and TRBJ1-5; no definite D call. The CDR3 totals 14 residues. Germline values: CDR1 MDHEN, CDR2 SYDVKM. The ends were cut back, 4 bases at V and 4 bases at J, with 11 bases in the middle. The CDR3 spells CASSSPGGNQPQHF. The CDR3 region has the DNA TGTGCCAGCAGTTCCCCAGGCGGGAATCAGCCCCAGCATTTT.

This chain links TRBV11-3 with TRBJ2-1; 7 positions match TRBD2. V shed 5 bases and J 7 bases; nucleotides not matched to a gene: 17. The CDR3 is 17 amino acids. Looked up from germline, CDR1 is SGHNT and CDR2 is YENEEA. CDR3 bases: TGTGCCAGCAGCCCCCCCCGTGGGAGGGGAGGGTCAAATGAGCAGTTCTTC. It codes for CASSPPRGRGGSNEQFF.

Written as DNA, the CDR3 is TGTGCCAGCAGCTTCCCCGAAGGAGGCTCCTACGAGCAGTACTTC. This encodes CASSFPEGGSYEQYF. The chain recombines TRBV11-2 with TRBJ2-7, with a possible D match to TRBD2 (5 bases). Trimming shortened V by 3 bases and J by 0 bases, and 12 bases separated the two germline ends. The CDR3 extends over 15 amino acids. Germline V gives CDR1 SGHAT, CDR2 FQNNGV.

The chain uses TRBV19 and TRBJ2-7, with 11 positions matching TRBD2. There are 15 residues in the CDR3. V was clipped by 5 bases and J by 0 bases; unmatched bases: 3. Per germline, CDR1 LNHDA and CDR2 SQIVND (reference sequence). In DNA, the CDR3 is TGTGCCAGTAGTGAGACTAGCGGGGCCTCCTACGAGCAGTACTTC. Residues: CASSETSGASYEQYF.

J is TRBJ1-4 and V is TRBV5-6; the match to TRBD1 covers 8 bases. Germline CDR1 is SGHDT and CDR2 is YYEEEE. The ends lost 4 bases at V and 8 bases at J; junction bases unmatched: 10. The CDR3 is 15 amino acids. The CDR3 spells CASSAKTGVGEKLFF. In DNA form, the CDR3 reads TGTGCCAGCAGCGCGAAGACAGGGGTAGGGGAAAAACTGTTTTTT.

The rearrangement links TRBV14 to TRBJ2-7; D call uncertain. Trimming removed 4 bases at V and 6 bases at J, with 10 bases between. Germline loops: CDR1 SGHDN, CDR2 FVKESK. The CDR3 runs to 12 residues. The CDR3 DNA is TGTGCCAGCAGCCCCCTCTTCCCCGAGCAGTACTTC. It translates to CASSPLFPEQYF.

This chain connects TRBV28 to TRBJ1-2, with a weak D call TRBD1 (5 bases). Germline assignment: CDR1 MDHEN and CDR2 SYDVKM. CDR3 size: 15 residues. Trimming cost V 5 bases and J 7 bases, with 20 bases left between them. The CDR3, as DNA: TGTGCCAGCAGTCATGGACCGACGGAGGGGTTTGGCTACACCTTC. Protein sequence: CASSHGPTEGFGYTF.

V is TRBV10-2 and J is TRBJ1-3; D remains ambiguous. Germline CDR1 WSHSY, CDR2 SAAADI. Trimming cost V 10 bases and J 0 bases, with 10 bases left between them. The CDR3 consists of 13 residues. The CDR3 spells CATTHGSGNTIYF. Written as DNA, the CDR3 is TGCGCCACCACACACGGCTCTGGAAACACCATATATTTT.

CDR3 nucleotides: TGTGCCAGCAGTTACACTGGACAGGGGGTATTCGGTGAGCAGTTCTTC. It translates to CASSYTGQGVFGEQFF. The V and J genes are TRBV6-5 and TRBJ2-1; 10 positions match TRBD1. Germline CDR1 and CDR2: MNHEY and SVGAGI. The CDR3 spans 16 residues. V dropped 2 bases and J dropped 9; count of bases not matched to a gene: 10.

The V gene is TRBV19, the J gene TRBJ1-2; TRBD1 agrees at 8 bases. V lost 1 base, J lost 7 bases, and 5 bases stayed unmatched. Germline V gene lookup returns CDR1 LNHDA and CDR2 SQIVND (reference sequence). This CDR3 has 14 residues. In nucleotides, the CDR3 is TGTGCCAGTAGTATAGCAGGGGGCGCTGCTGGCTACACCTTC. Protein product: CASSIAGGAAGYTF.

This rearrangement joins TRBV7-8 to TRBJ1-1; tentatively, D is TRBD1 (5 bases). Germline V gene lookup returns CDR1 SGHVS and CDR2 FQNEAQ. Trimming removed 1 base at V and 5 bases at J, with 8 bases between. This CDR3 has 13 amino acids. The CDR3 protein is CASSLVAGTEAFF. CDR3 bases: TGTGCCAGCAGCTTAGTCGCAGGGACTGAAGCTTTCTTT.

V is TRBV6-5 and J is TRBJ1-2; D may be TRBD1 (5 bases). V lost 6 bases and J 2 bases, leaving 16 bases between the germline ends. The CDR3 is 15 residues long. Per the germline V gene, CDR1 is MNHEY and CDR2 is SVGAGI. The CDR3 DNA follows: TGTGCCAGCAGGCCCCCGACAGTTCGAAACTATGGCTACACCTTC. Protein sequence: CASRPPTVRNYGYTF.

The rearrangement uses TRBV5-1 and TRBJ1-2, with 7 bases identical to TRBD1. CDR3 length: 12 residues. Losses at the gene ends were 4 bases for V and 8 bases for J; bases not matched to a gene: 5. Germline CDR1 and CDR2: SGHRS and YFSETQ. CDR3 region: CASSPQGGGYTF. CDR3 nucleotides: TGCGCCAGCAGCCCCCAGGGGGGCGGCTACACCTTC.